These T cell receptor beta chains were read from a single sample in a study of blood T cell repertoires in COVID-19. The assay was immunoSEQ multiplex PCR, and TCRdb's table has in-frame clones only and misses some. Counted here are about 350,000 clones, roughly 89% occurring once; the ten biggest clones make up less than 5%. Sequencing was performed on peripheral blood. The receptor set was obtained from a woman aged 60 to 75 with COVID-19, enrolled during active disease. The CDR3 runs from the conserved cysteine through the conserved F or W. A D gene is named only where the DNA matches it firmly. Clone sizes are given selectively: once, few, many, or a class where the clone is expanded.

V: TRBV2; size: .; D: .; J: TRBJ2-2; CDR3: CASSEDGPRANTGELFF; DNA: TGTGCCAGCAGTGAAGATGGCCCCCGGGCGAACACCGGGGAGCTGTTTTTT
V: TRBV5-6; size: .; D: TRBD1; J: TRBJ2-7; CDR3: CASSSSPGQGAEQYF; DNA: TGTGCCAGCAGCTCTAGTCCGGGACAGGGAGCCGAGCAGTACTTC
V: TRBV5-1; size: once; D: .; J: TRBJ1-1; CDR3: CASSFTGGRTEAFF; DNA: TGCGCCAGCAGCTTTACCGGCGGGCGCACTGAAGCTTTCTTT
V: TRBV15; size: .; D: .; J: TRBJ1-5; CDR3: CATSRAPGINQPQHF; DNA: TGTGCCACCAGCAGGGCACCAGGCATCAATCAGCCCCAGCATTTT
V: TRBV7-9; size: few; D: .; J: TRBJ2-1; CDR3: CASSLDSSSYNEQFF; DNA: TGTGCCAGCAGCTTAGACTCGAGCTCCTACAATGAGCAGTTCTTC
V: TRBV6-4; size: .; D: .; J: TRBJ2-2; CDR3: CASSRDTATGELFF; DNA: TGTGCCAGCAGCCGGGACACCGCCACCGGGGAGCTGTTTTTT
V: TRBV10-3; size: .; D: .; J: TRBJ2-5; CDR3: CAISERELRETQYF; DNA: TGTGCCATCAGTGAAAGGGAGCTACGAGAGACCCAGTACTTC
V: TRBV29-1; size: .; D: TRBD1; J: TRBJ1-1; CDR3: CSVDPTGANTEAFF; DNA: TGCAGCGTTGACCCGACAGGGGCGAACACTGAAGCTTTCTTT
V: TRBV27; size: .; D: .; J: TRBJ1-2; CDR3: CASSLSSTGGDYGYTF; DNA: TGTGCCAGCAGTTTATCGTCTACAGGAGGGGACTATGGCTACACCTTC
V: TRBV7-9; size: .; D: TRBD1; J: TRBJ2-1; CDR3: CASSRQGNEQFF; DNA: TGTGCCAGCAGCAGACAGGGGAATGAGCAGTTCTTC
V: TRBV25-1; size: .; D: .; J: TRBJ2-2; CDR3: CASSESRAGGGELFF; DNA: TGTGCCAGCAGTGAATCCAGAGCCGGGGGCGGGGAGCTGTTTTTT
V: TRBV12-3/TRBV12-4; size: few; D: .; J: TRBJ1-5; CDR3: CASSQGNQPQHF; DNA: TGTGCCAGCAGTCAGGGCAATCAGCCCCAGCATTTT
V: TRBV3-1/TRBV3-2; size: .; D: .; J: TRBJ1-2; CDR3: CASSQDLRGYTF; DNA: TGTGCCAGCAGCCAAGATCTCAGGGGCTACACCTTC
V: TRBV10-3; size: .; D: TRBD1; J: TRBJ2-5; CDR3: CATGDRQKETQYF; DNA: TGTGCCACCGGGGACAGGCAAAAAGAGACCCAGTACTTC
V: TRBV5-1; size: .; D: .; J: TRBJ1-1; CDR3: CASSIGRENTEAFF; DNA: TGCGCCAGCAGCATCGGACGGGAGAACACTGAAGCTTTCTTT
V: TRBV9; size: .; D: .; J: TRBJ1-4; CDR3: CASSAQGGNEKLFF; DNA: TGTGCCAGCAGCGCCCAGGGCGGTAATGAAAAACTGTTTTTT
V: TRBV14; size: .; D: TRBD1; J: TRBJ1-1; CDR3: CASSQGGVQGVKAFF; DNA: TGTGCCAGCAGCCAAGGAGGGGTGCAGGGGGTAAAAGCTTTCTTT
V: TRBV5-1; size: .; D: TRBD2; J: TRBJ2-3; CDR3: CASSRGDYSTDTQYF; DNA: TGCGCCAGCAGCCGGGGGGACTACAGCACAGATACGCAGTATTTT
V: TRBV6-2/TRBV6-3; size: .; D: .; J: TRBJ1-2; CDR3: CASSYAGNGYTF; DNA: TGTGCCAGCAGTTACGCGGGAAATGGCTACACCTTC
V: TRBV12-3/TRBV12-4; size: .; D: .; J: TRBJ2-7; CDR3: CASSSQVFDEQYF; DNA: TGTGCCAGCAGTTCCCAGGTGTTCGACGAGCAGTACTTC
V: TRBV3-1/TRBV3-2; size: .; D: .; J: TRBJ2-7; CDR3: CASSPRQGRYEQYF; DNA: TGTGCCAGCAGCCCACGGCAGGGAAGATACGAGCAGTACTTC
V: TRBV4-2; size: .; D: TRBD1; J: TRBJ1-3; CDR3: CASSQDPDRGGNTIYF; DNA: TGTGCCAGCAGCCAAGATCCCGACAGGGGAGGAAACACCATATATTTT
V: TRBV5-5; size: few; D: .; J: TRBJ2-7; CDR3: CAPFYEQYF; DNA: TGTGCCCCCTTTTACGAGCAGTACTTC
V: TRBV6-1; size: .; D: .; J: TRBJ1-3; CDR3: CASSEAGGSGNTIYF; DNA: TGTGCCAGCAGTGAAGCTGGGGGGTCTGGAAACACCATATATTTT
V: TRBV9; size: .; D: .; J: TRBJ1-2; CDR3: CASSPSTSNYGYTF; DNA: TGTGCCAGCAGTCCTTCGACATCTAACTATGGCTACACCTTC
V: TRBV5-1; size: .; D: .; J: TRBJ1-2; CDR3: CASSLDRQGSYTF; DNA: TGCGCCAGCAGCTTGGATCGGCAGGGAAGCTACACCTTC
V: TRBV14; size: .; D: .; J: TRBJ2-7; CDR3: CASSQYRSSYEQYF; DNA: TGTGCCAGCAGCCAATACAGGTCATCCTACGAGCAGTACTTC
V: TRBV30; size: .; D: .; J: TRBJ2-1; CDR3: CAWSQQGWSEQFF; DNA: TGTGCCTGGAGTCAACAGGGATGGAGTGAGCAGTTCTTC
V: TRBV7-9; size: .; D: .; J: TRBJ1-2; CDR3: CASSLAKGGYTF; DNA: TGTGCCAGCAGCTTAGCGAAGGGGGGCTACACCTTC
V: TRBV18; size: .; D: TRBD2; J: TRBJ2-3; CDR3: CASSPQRGGTDTQYF; DNA: TGTGCCAGCTCACCACAGCGGGGGGGTACAGATACGCAGTATTTT
V: TRBV5-1; size: .; D: .; J: TRBJ2-3; CDR3: CASSSGVDPNRADTQYF; DNA: TGCGCCAGCAGCTCCGGCGTGGACCCAAACAGGGCAGATACGCAGTATTTT
V: TRBV5-6; size: .; D: .; J: TRBJ1-2; CDR3: CASSFAQGVAYGYTF; DNA: TGTGCCAGCAGCTTTGCCCAGGGTGTCGCCTATGGCTACACCTTC
V: TRBV5-1; size: once; D: .; J: TRBJ2-3; CDR3: CASSLEGTDTQYF; DNA: TGCGCCAGCAGCTTGGAGGGGACAGATACGCAGTATTTT
V: TRBV15; size: once; D: TRBD1; J: TRBJ1-5; CDR3: CATSRGGTDNQPQHF; DNA: TGTGCCACCAGCAGAGGTGGGACAGACAATCAGCCCCAGCATTTT
V: TRBV11-2; size: .; D: .; J: TRBJ1-5; CDR3: CASSLDAGVNQPQHF; DNA: TGTGCCAGCAGCTTAGACGCAGGGGTCAATCAGCCCCAGCATTTT
V: TRBV3-1/TRBV3-2; size: .; D: .; J: TRBJ2-1; CDR3: CASSRGTSKQFF; DNA: TGTGCCAGCAGCCGGGGGACTTCGAAGCAGTTCTTC
V: TRBV3-1/TRBV3-2; size: once; D: .; J: TRBJ1-5; CDR3: CASSPPTKQPQHF; DNA: TGTGCCAGCAGCCCCCCGACTAAACAGCCCCAGCATTTT
V: TRBV6-5; size: .; D: .; J: TRBJ1-1; CDR3: CASSYRGSLRAFF; DNA: TGTGCCAGCAGTTATCGTGGTAGTCTACGGGCTTTCTTT
V: TRBV7-2; size: .; D: .; J: TRBJ1-1; CDR3: CASSAYRDTEAFF; DNA: TGTGCCAGCAGCGCATACCGGGACACTGAAGCTTTCTTT
V: TRBV5-1; size: few; D: .; J: TRBJ1-5; CDR3: CASSPGQANQPQHF; DNA: TGCGCCAGCAGCCCCGGACAAGCAAATCAGCCCCAGCATTTT
V: TRBV28; size: .; D: TRBD1; J: TRBJ1-1; CDR3: CASSLGDRVEAFF; DNA: TGTGCCAGCAGTTTGGGTGACAGGGTTGAAGCTTTCTTT
V: TRBV30; size: .; D: TRBD1; J: TRBJ1-1; CDR3: CAWMTGTGAIQTEAFF; DNA: TGTGCCTGGATGACCGGGACAGGGGCTATTCAAACTGAAGCTTTCTTT
V: TRBV5-6; size: .; D: .; J: TRBJ1-5; CDR3: CASSSRDGQPQHF; DNA: TGTGCCAGCAGCTCCCGGGATGGCCAGCCCCAGCATTTT
V: TRBV7-9; size: .; D: .; J: TRBJ2-1; CDR3: CASSLGLPDNEQFF; DNA: TGTGCCAGCAGCTTAGGGCTCCCCGACAATGAGCAGTTCTTC
V: TRBV7-9; size: .; D: .; J: TRBJ2-1; CDR3: CASSQTSLGYNEQFF; DNA: TGTGCCAGCAGCCAAACTAGCCTCGGCTACAATGAGCAGTTCTTC
V: TRBV27; size: .; D: .; J: TRBJ1-6; CDR3: CASSSRGDNSPLHF; DNA: TGTGCCAGCAGTTCCCGGGGTGATAATTCACCCCTCCACTTT
V: TRBV23-1; size: once; D: .; J: TRBJ1-1; CDR3: CASSPRSNTEAFF; DNA: TGCGCCAGCAGTCCCCGGAGTAACACTGAAGCTTTCTTT
V: TRBV5-1; size: .; D: TRBD2; J: TRBJ2-1; CDR3: CASSPGTSGHEQFF; DNA: TGCGCCAGCAGCCCCGGGACTAGCGGGCATGAGCAGTTCTTC
V: TRBV29-1; size: .; D: TRBD2; J: TRBJ2-1; CDR3: CSGSGGASYNEQFF; DNA: TGCAGCGGCAGCGGGGGGGCCTCCTACAATGAGCAGTTCTTC
V: TRBV19; size: .; D: .; J: TRBJ1-5; CDR3: CASRGSNQPQHF; DNA: TGTGCCAGCAGGGGTAGCAATCAGCCCCAGCATTTT
V: TRBV25-1; size: few; D: TRBD1; J: TRBJ1-2; CDR3: CASRKTGSNYGYTF; DNA: TGTGCCAGCAGGAAGACAGGGTCCAACTATGGCTACACCTTC
V: TRBV10-1; size: .; D: TRBD1; J: TRBJ1-2; CDR3: CASSNRQGYGYTF; DNA: TGCGCCAGCAGTAACAGACAGGGCTATGGCTACACCTTC
V: TRBV29-1; size: .; D: .; J: TRBJ1-2; CDR3: CSVVPWGDYGYTF; DNA: TGCAGCGTTGTTCCTTGGGGGGACTATGGCTACACCTTC
V: TRBV5-1; size: once; D: .; J: TRBJ1-1; CDR3: CASSNRVDGTEAFF; DNA: TGCGCCAGCAGCAACAGGGTTGACGGCACTGAAGCTTTCTTT
V: TRBV27; size: .; D: TRBD1; J: TRBJ1-5; CDR3: CASSSYFPDRGPQPQHF; DNA: TGTGCCAGCAGTTCCTACTTTCCGGACAGGGGGCCTCAGCCCCAGCATTTT
V: TRBV24-1; size: .; D: .; J: TRBJ2-1; CDR3: CATSDPGVHYNEQFF; DNA: TGTGCCACCAGTGATCCAGGGGTACACTACAATGAGCAGTTCTTC
V: TRBV6-1; size: .; D: TRBD2; J: TRBJ2-7; CDR3: CASSDRGTIEEQYF; DNA: TGTGCCAGCAGTGATCGAGGGACTATTGAAGAGCAGTACTTC
V: TRBV5-5; size: .; D: TRBD1; J: TRBJ1-4; CDR3: CASSFAGGGSRGKLFF; DNA: TGTGCCAGCAGCTTCGCAGGGGGCGGATCCCGGGGTAAACTGTTTTTT
V: TRBV5-1; size: .; D: .; J: TRBJ1-1; CDR3: CASSLGSQGLNEAFF; DNA: TGTGCCAGCAGCTTGGGGTCTCAGGGGTTGAATGAAGCTTTCTTT